This T cell receptor (beta chain) was identified during a study of blood T cell repertoires in COVID-19. Study-level background: The analysed material was cDNA or gDNA that came from T cells, B-cell-depleted T cells, or PBMCs.

Using immunoSEQ multiplex PCR, the repertoire was profiled, and TCRdb retains in-frame clones only, with some absent. Among over 200,000 clones listed, 87% were seen once. Germline CDR1 is MDHEN and CDR2 is SYDVKM. There are 15 residues in the CDR3. V shed 4 bases and J 4 bases; nucleotides not matched to a gene: 9. The chain carries TRBV28 and TRBJ2-7, with 8 bases fitting TRBD2. This clonotype was sampled from a man aged 40-55 years with active or convalescent COVID-19. Sample: peripheral blood. CDR3: CASSSPLSGIYEQYF. CDR3 nucleotide sequence: TGTGCCAGCAGTTCCCCCCTTAGCGGGATTTACGAGCAGTACTTC.